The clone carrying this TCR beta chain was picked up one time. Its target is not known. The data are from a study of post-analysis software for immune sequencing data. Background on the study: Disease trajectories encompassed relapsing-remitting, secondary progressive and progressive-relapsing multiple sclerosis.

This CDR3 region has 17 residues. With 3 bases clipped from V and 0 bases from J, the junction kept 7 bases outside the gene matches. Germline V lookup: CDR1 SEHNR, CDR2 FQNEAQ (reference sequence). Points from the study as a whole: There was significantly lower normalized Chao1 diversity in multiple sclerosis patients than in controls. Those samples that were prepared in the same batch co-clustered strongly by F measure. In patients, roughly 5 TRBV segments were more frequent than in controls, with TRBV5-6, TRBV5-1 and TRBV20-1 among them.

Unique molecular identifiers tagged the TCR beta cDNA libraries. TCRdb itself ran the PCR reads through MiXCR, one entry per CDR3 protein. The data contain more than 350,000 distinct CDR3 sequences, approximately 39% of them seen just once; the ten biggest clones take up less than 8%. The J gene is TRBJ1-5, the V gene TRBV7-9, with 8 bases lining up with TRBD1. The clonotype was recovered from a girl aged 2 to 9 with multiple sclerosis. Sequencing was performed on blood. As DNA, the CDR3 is TGTGCCAGCAGCTTCCGTGGACAGGGCGGTAGCAATCAGCCCCAGCATTTT. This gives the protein CASSFRGQGGSNQPQHF.